This record looks at one TCR beta chain sequence and its context. Antigen specificity is unknown. Separation from the roughly 670-subject first cohort characterized the roughly 120-subject validation cohort, to which the donors belonged. The CDR3 is 14 residues long. The germline V gene encodes CDR1 LNHDA and CDR2 SQIVND (reference sequence). Trimming removed 3 bases at V and 4 bases at J, with 12 bases between. This record comes from a study of cytomegalovirus exposure and HLA in healthy donors. Whole-study results and caveats: In the roughly 120 validation repertoires, a later analysis found that first-cohort TCR clusters tended to co-occur. Specific recognition of CMV antigens was confirmed in vitro for a few chains (all CMV-associated).

Produced via immunoSEQ multiplex PCR; TCRdb's table is partial and in-frame only. Of about 79,000 clones listed, 90% to 95% are singletons. The TCR comes from a woman aged 25 to 39 in good health and CMV-seronegative. The chain couples TRBV19 to TRBJ1-2; no clear D gene. Sequencing was carried out using PBMCs. The CDR3 DNA reads as TGTGCCAGTAGTATTATGCGTTACGGCTATGGCTACACCTTC. Translating it yields CASSIMRYGYGYTF.